In its sample, the clone carrying this T cell receptor (beta chain) was seen a few times. Antigen: not known. Germline V lookup: CDR1 MNHEY, CDR2 SVGAGI. The J segment lost 5 bases and the V segment lost 6 bases, leaving 11 bases of the junction unmatched. The CDR3 covers 15 residues. Hyperthyroidism cases were recent diagnoses of under 2 months' duration in people aged 18 to 65. Excluded: other autoimmune disease, uncontrolled infection, pregnancy or lactation. Researchers took RNA transcripts and amplified TCR beta CDR3 regions from them. RT-PCR was first run with HTBI primers, then multiplex PCR in a second round. TCRdb itself ran the multiplex PCR reads through MiXCR, one entry per CDR3 protein. The sample yields 1 million to 1.3 million distinct CDR3 sequences, less than 45% seen once. This entry belongs to a study of Graves' ophthalmopathy and Graves' hyperthyroidism. The wider study: Calling hyperthyroidism stable required that no ophthalmopathy show up within 18 months of follow-up. Study-wide results and caveats: Blood repertoires reportedly contained most expanded thyroid clonotypes above 0.001 frequency.

This TCR derives from an adult man with Graves' hyperthyroidism. The sequenced material came from peripheral blood or thyroid tissue (not recorded which). J is TRBJ2-7 and V is TRBV6-5, with 9 bases aligning to TRBD1. The CDR3 bases are TGTGCCAGCAGAAGCCCAAGGACAGGGGAAGACGAGCAGTACTTC. It encodes CASRSPRTGEDEQYF.